Each of the 10 T cell receptor beta chains below was sequenced from the same sample in a study of cytomegalovirus exposure and HLA in healthy donors. PCR used 60 Vbeta primers and 13 Jbeta primers. The table came from immunoSEQ multiplex PCR; TCRdb's copy has only in-frame clones and leaves some out. The data contain roughly 93,000 clones, around two thirds of them seen just once; the ten biggest clones take up 1.8%. Sequencing input: PBMCs. The receptors were gathered from a male donor in good health and CMV-seronegative.

The rearrangement joins TRBV30 to TRBJ2-5; D is uncertain. This CDR3 region has 13 residues. Trimming removed 8 bases from V and 4 bases from J, with 17 bases in between. Germline values: CDR1 GTSNPN, CDR2 SVGIG (reference sequence). CDR3: CAMESGIGETQYF. The CDR3 nucleotides read TGTGCCATGGAATCAGGCATAGGAGAGACCCAGTACTTC.

This clone occurred a few times. The V and J genes are TRBV9 and TRBJ2-2; the D is unclear. The germline V gene has CDR1 SGDLS and CDR2 YYNGEE. This CDR3 contains 15 residues. V lost 0 bases to trimming and J lost 2 bases, with 8 bases between them. In nucleotides, the CDR3 is TGTGCCAGCAGCGTAGAGCTGGGCAACACCGGGGAGCTGTTTTTT. This translates into CASSVELGNTGELFF.

The chain couples TRBV27 to TRBJ2-7; 11 positions match TRBD1. The CDR3 is 15 residues long. V trimming: 5 bases; J trimming: 4 bases; junction bases outside the gene matches: 7. CDR1 and CDR2 from the germline V gene are MNHEY and SMNVEV (reference sequence). This chain's CDR3 is CASSTRTGGDYEQYF. In DNA form, the CDR3 reads TGTGCCAGCAGTACCCGGACAGGGGGCGATTACGAGCAGTACTTC.

This chain uses TRBV20-1 with TRBJ2-7; D perhaps matches TRBD2 (6 bases). Trimming stripped 5 bases from V and 6 bases from J, with 11 bases between. The CDR3 length is 11 residues. Germline values: CDR1 DFQATT, CDR2 SNEGSKA (reference sequence). CDR3 sequence (DNA): TGCAGTGCTCGACTAGGTGGCGAGCAGTACTTC. This codes for CSARLGGEQYF.

The V call is TRBV7-2, the J call TRBJ2-1; tentatively, D is TRBD2 (6 bases). V lost 6 bases to trimming and J lost 4 bases, with 16 bases between them. The CDR3 totals 15 residues. Looked up from germline, CDR1 is SGHTA and CDR2 is FQGNSA. CDR3 coding DNA: TGTGCCAGCAGTACAGACGGGGGTAGGTACAATGAGCAGTTCTTC. Translating gives CASSTDGGRYNEQFF.

The chain employs TRBV27 and TRBJ2-7, with TRBD2 as a possible D gene (6 bases). With 8 bases removed from V and 5 bases from J, the gap between germline ends came to 19 bases. The CDR3 length is 14 residues. Germline V gene data show CDR1 as MNHEY and CDR2 as SMNVEV (reference sequence). The CDR3: CASALGRQANEQYF. CDR3 DNA sequence: TGTGCCAGCGCCTTAGGGAGGCAGGCAAACGAGCAGTACTTC.

The rearrangement uses TRBV30 and TRBJ2-7; possible D gene TRBD1, 6 bases. This CDR3 is built from 13 residues. V lost 1 base to trimming and J lost 12 bases, with 19 bases between them. CDR1 is GTSNPN and CDR2 is SVGIG in the germline V gene (reference sequence). Written as DNA, the CDR3 is TGTGCCTGGAGTGGGCAGGGGACGTGTGAGGCGTACTTC. Its protein is CAWSGQGTCEAYF.

The chain joins TRBV5-4 to TRBJ1-1; a weak D match, TRBD1 (5 bases). CDR3 length: 14 amino acids. Germline loops: CDR1 SGHNT, CDR2 YYREEE (reference sequence). With 4 bases removed from V and 5 bases from J, the gap between germline ends came to 15 bases. CDR3 loop: CASSPQGWDTEAFF. The CDR3 nucleotides read TGTGCCAGCAGCCCGCAGGGATGGGATACTGAAGCTTTCTTT.

J is TRBJ2-2 and V is TRBV9; 9 bases match TRBD1. Germline V gene sequence: CDR1 SGDLS, CDR2 YYNGEE. The length of the CDR3 is 18 residues. After removal of 3 bases from V and 0 bases from J, the junction contained 9 bases not matched to a gene. The CDR3 loop is CASSALSGTGSNTGELFF. CDR3 in DNA: TGTGCCAGCAGCGCCCTCTCGGGGACAGGGTCGAACACCGGGGAGCTGTTTTTT.

This sequence joins TRBV23-1 and TRBJ2-7; no reliable D call. TRBV23-1 counts as an open reading frame of uncertain function. V gave up 1 base and J gave up 3 bases, with 13 bases separating them. The CDR3 has 15 residues. CDR3 amino acids: CASSQCSRSVYEQYF. CDR3 sequence (DNA): TGCGCCAGCAGTCAATGCTCCCGCTCGGTCTACGAGCAGTACTTC.